The source of this T cell receptor (beta chain) is a study of blood T cell repertoires in COVID-19. Turning to the study itself: COVID-19 samples collected from the United States, Italy and Spain covered acute and convalescent phases. The cDNA or gDNA used as material had been derived from T cells, B-cell-depleted T cells, or PBMCs.

CDR1 SQVTM and CDR2 ANQGSEA come from the germline V gene. The length of the CDR3 is 14 residues. Trimming removed 5 bases from V and 4 bases from J; junction bases left unmatched: 7. Original processing methods: Estimation of nucleated cell counts was performed using reference gene primer amplification. Measured with immunoSEQ multiplex PCR; TCRdb has only the in-frame clones, and not every one. For V, J and clone size, that table is used; D and trimming come from the DNA. The sample has roughly 86,000 clones; around 81% are singletons. Sequencing was done on a sample of peripheral blood. The V gene is TRBV29-1, the J gene TRBJ2-1, with 8 bases identical to TRBD1. The sequence was obtained from a man in his fifties or sixties with acute or convalescent COVID-19. In nucleotides, the CDR3 is TGCAGCGTTAGCGACAGGGGACCTTACAATGAGCAGTTCTTC. Its protein is CSVSDRGPYNEQFF.